This T cell receptor (beta chain) was found in a study of blood T cell repertoires in COVID-19. Study-level information: Sites in the United States, Italy and Spain provided acute and convalescent COVID-19 samples. T cells, B-cell-depleted T cells, or PBMCs provided the cDNA or gDNA that served as material.

V shed 2 bases and J 1 base; nucleotides not matched to a gene: 3. The CDR3 totals 17 residues. Germline loops: CDR1 LGHDT, CDR2 YNNKEL (reference sequence). Original methodology: Counts of nucleated cells, estimated from reference gene primer amplification, were obtained. The table came from immunoSEQ multiplex PCR; TCRdb's copy has only in-frame clones and leaves some out. V, J and clone size are taken as reported in that table, and D and trimming were inferred from the DNA itself. The sample shows 150,000 to 200,000 clones, around 82% of them seen only once. This TCR was recovered from an elderly woman with acute or convalescent COVID-19. The material sequenced was peripheral blood. This chain links TRBV3-1 (or the pseudogene TRBV3-2) with TRBJ2-5, with 14 bases matching TRBD2. The CDR3 DNA is TGTGCCAGCAGCCAACGACTAGCGGGGGGGCTCCAAGAGACCCAGTACTTC. It codes for CASSQRLAGGLQETQYF.